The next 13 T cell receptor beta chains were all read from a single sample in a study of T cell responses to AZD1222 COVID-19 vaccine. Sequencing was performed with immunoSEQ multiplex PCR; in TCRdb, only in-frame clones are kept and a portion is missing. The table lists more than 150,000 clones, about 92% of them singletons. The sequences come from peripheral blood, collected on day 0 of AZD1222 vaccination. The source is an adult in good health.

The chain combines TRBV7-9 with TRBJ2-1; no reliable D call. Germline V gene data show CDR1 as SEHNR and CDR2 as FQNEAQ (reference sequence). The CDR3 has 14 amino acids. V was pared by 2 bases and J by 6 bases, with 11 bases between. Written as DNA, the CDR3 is TGTGCCAGCAGCTTAAAGCCCCCAGTCAATGAGCAGTTCTTC. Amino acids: CASSLKPPVNEQFF.

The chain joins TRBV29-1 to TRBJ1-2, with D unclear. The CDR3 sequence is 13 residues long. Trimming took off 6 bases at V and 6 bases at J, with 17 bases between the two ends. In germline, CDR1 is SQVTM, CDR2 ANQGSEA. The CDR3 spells CSVSLRGGDGYTF. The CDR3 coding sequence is TGCAGCGTAAGTCTCCGGGGTGGCGATGGCTACACCTTC.

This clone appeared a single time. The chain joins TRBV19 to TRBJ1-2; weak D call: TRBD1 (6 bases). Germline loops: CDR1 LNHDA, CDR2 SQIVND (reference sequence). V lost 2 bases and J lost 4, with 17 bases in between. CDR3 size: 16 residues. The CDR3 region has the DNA TGTGCCAGTAGTATAACATCTACAACAGGGTTCTATGGCTACACCTTC. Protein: CASSITSTTGFYGYTF.

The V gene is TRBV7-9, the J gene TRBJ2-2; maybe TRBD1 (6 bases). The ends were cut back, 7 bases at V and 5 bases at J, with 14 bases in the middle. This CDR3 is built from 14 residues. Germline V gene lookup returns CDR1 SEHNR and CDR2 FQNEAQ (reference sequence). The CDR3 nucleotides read TGTGCCAGCATCCGGACCAGGGGAACCGGGGAGCTGTTTTTT. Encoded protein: CASIRTRGTGELFF.

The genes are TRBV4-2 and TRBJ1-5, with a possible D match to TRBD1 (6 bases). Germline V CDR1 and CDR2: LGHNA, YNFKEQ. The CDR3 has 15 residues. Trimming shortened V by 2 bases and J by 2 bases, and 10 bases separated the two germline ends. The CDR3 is CASSQSPGGNQPQHF. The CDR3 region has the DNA TGTGCCAGCAGCCAATCTCCAGGGGGCAATCAGCCCCAGCATTTT.

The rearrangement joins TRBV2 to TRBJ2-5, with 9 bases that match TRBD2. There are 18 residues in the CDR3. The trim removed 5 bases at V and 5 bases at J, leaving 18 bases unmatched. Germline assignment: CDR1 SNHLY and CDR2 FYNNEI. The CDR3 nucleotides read TGTGCCAGCAGTCCCCCCCATAGTTGGCGGGGGGGCCCGGAGACCCAGTACTTC. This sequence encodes CASSPPHSWRGGPETQYF. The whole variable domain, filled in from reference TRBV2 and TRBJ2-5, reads EPEVTQTPSHQVTQMGQEVILRCVPISNHLYFYWYRQILGQKVEFLVSFYNNEISEKSEIFDDQFSVERPDGSNFTLKIRSTKLEDSAMYFCASSPPHSWRGGPETQYFGPGTRLLVL.

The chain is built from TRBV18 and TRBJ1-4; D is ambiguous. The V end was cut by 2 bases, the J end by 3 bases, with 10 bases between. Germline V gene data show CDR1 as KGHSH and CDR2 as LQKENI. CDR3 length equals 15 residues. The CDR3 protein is CASSPAASPNEKLFF. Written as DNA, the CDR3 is TGTGCCAGCTCACCAGCAGCCTCACCTAATGAAAAACTGTTTTTT.

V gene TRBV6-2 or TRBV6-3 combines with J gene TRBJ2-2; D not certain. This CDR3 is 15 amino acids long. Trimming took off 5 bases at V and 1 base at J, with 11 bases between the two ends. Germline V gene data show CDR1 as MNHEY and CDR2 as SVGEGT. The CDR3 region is CASSQPGQNTGELFF. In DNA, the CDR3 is TGTGCCAGCAGTCAACCGGGCCAGAACACCGGGGAGCTGTTTTTT.

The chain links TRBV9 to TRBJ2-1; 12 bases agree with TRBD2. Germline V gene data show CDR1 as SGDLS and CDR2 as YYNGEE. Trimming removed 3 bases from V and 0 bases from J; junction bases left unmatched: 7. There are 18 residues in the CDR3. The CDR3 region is CASSAKLAGGSSYNEQFF. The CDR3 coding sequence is TGTGCCAGCAGCGCGAAACTAGCGGGAGGCAGCTCCTACAATGAGCAGTTCTTC.

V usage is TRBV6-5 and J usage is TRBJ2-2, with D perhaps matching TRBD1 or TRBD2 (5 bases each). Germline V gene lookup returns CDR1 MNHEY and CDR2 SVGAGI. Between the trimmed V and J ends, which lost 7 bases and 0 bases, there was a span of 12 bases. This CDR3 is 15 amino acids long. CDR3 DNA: TGTGCCAGCACCCCCGGGACGACGAACACCGGGGAGCTGTTTTTT. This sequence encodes CASTPGTTNTGELFF.

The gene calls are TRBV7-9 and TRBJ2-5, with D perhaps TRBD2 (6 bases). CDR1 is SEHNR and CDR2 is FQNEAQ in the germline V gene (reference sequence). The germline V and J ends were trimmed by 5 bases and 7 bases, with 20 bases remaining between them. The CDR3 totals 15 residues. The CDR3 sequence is CASSPTAGVAATQYF. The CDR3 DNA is TGTGCCAGCAGCCCCACCGCCGGGGTAGCGGCGACCCAGTACTTC. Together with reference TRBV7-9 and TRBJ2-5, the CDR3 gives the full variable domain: DTGVSQNPRHKITKRGQNVTFRCDPISEHNRLYWYRQTLGQGPEFLTYFQNEAQLEKSRLLSDRFSAERPKGSFSTLEIQRTEQGDSAMYLCASSPTAGVAATQYFGPGTRLLVL.

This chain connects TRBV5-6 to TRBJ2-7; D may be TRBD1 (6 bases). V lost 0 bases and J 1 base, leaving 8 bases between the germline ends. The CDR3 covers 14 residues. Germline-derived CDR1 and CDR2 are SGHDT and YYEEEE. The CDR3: CASSLEGTSYEQYF. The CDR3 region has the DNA TGTGCCAGCAGCTTGGAAGGGACATCCTACGAGCAGTACTTC.

The CDR3 spells CATGGGETQYF. CDR3 nucleotides: TGTGCCACCGGGGGGGGAGAGACCCAGTACTTC. The V gene is TRBV10-3, the J gene TRBJ2-5, with 8 bases aligning to TRBD2. Trimming took 10 bases from V and 4 from J; bases not matched to a gene: 2. The CDR3 is 11 amino acids. Germline V CDR1 and CDR2: ENHRY, SYGVKD.